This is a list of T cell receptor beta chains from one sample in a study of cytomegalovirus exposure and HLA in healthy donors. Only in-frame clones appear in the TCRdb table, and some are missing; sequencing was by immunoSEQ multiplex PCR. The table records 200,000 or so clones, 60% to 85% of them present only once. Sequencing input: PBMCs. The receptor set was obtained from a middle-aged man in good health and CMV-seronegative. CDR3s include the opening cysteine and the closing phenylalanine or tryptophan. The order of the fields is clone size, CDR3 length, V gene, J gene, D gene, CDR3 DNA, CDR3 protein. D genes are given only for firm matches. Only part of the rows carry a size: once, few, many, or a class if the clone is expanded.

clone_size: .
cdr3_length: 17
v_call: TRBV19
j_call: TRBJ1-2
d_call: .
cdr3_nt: TGTGCCAGTACCAAGGGCGGGGCAAACCCGTTGAACTATGGCTACACCTTC
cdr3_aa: CASTKGGANPLNYGYTF

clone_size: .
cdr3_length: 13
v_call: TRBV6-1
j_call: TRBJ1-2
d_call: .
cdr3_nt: TGTGCCAGCAGTGAAAACAGAGGGTCAGGCTACACCTTC
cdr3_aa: CASSENRGSGYTF

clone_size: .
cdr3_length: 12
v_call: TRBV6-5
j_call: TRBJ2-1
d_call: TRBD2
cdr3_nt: TGTGCCAGCAGTCCCCGGACTAGTGAGCAGTTCTTC
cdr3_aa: CASSPRTSEQFF

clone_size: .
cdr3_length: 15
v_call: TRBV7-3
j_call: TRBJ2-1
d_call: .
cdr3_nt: TGTGCCAGCAGCTTAATCAGCGGTTCCTACAATGAGCAGTTCTTC
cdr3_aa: CASSLISGSYNEQFF

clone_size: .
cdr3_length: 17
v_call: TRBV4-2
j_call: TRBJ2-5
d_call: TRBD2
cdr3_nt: TGTGCCAGCAGCCAAGAGGTCGCGGCGGGAGCGGGGGAGACCCAGTACTTC
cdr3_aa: CASSQEVAAGAGETQYF

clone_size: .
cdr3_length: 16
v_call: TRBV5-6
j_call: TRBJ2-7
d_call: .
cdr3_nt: TGTGCCAGCAGCTTGGTTGTGGTCGGGGAGGAATACGAGCAGTACTTC
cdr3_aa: CASSLVVVGEEYEQYF

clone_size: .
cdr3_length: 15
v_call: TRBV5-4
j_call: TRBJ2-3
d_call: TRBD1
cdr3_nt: TGTGCCAGCAGCTTGAGCAGGGGGCCCACAGATACGCAGTATTTT
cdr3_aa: CASSLSRGPTDTQYF

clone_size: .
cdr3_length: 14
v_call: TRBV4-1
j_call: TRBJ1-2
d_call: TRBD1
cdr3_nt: TGCGCCAGCAGCCAAGCCGGGACAGGCAGTGGCTACACCTTC
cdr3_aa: CASSQAGTGSGYTF

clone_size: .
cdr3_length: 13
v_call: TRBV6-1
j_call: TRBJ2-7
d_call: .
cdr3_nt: TGTGCCAGCAGTGATCCCAACTCCTACGAGCAGTACTTC
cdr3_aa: CASSDPNSYEQYF

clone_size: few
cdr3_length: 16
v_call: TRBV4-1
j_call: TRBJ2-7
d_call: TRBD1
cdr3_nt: TGCGCCAGCAGCCAAGTACCGGGACAGGGTCTCTACGAGCAGTACTTC
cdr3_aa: CASSQVPGQGLYEQYF

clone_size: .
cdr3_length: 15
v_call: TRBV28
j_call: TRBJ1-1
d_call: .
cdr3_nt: TGTGCCAGCAGTTTACAGACAGATTGGAACACTGAAGCTTTCTTT
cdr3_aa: CASSLQTDWNTEAFF

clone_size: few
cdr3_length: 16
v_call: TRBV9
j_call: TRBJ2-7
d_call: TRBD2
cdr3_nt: TGTGCCAGCAGCCCCCGGGGTAGCGGGAGTACGCGGGAGCAGTACTTC
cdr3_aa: CASSPRGSGSTREQYF

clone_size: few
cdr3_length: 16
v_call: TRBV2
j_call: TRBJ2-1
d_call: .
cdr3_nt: TGTGCCAGCAGTGAAGTTGGGGGCGCAGAACGGAATGAGCAGTTCTTC
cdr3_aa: CASSEVGGAERNEQFF

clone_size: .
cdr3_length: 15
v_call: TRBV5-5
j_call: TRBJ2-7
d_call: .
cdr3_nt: TGTGCCAGCAGCTTGGGAGTGGACAACTCCTACGAGCAGTACTTC
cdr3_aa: CASSLGVDNSYEQYF

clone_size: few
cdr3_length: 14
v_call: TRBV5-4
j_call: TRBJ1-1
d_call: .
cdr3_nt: TGTGCCAGCAGCTTTTTTAAACTTCGCACTGAAGCTTTCTTT
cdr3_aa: CASSFFKLRTEAFF

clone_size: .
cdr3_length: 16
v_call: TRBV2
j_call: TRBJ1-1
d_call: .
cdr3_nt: TGTGCCAGCAGTGAAGGGACAGCGATGCCGGGGACTGAAGCTTTCTTT
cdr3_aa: CASSEGTAMPGTEAFF

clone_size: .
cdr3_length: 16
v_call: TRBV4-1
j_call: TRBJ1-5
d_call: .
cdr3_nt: TGCGCCAGCAGCCACCACTTGGGAGGGGTCAGTCAGCCCCAGCATTTT
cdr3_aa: CASSHHLGGVSQPQHF

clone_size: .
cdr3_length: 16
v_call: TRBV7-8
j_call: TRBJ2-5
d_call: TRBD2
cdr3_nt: TGTGCCAGCAGCACCAGACTAGCGGGAATGGAAGAGACCCAGTACTTC
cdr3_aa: CASSTRLAGMEETQYF

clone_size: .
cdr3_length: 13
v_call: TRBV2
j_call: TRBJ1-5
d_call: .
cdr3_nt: TGTGCCAGCAGAGGGGTGGCCAATCAGCCCCAGCATTTT
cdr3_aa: CASRGVANQPQHF

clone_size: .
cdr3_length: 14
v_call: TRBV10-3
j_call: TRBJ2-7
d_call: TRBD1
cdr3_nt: TGTGCCATCGCCCTGGGACAGGGGTCCTACGAGCAGTACTTC
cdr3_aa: CAIALGQGSYEQYF

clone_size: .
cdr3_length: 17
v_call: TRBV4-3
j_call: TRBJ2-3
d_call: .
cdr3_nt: TGCGCCAGCAGCCAAGACGATATTAGTGGTGGCACAGATACGCAGTATTTT
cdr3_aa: CASSQDDISGGTDTQYF

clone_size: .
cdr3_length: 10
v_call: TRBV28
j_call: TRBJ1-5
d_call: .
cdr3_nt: TGTGCCACAAATAATCAGCCCCAGCATTTT
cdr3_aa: CATNNQPQHF

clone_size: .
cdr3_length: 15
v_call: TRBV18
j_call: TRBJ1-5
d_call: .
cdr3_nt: TGTGCCAGCTCACCGGGGAGGGGTGGGAATCAGCCCCAGCATTTT
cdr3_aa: CASSPGRGGNQPQHF

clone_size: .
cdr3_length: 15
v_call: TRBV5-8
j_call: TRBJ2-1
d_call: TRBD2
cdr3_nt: TGTGCCAGCAGTAACAGATTATTAGCGGGAACGGAGCAGTTCTTC
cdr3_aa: CASSNRLLAGTEQFF

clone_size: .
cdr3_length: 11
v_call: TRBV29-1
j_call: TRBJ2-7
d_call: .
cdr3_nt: TGCAGCGTTGAAGATCCGGGCGAGCAGTACTTC
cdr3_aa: CSVEDPGEQYF

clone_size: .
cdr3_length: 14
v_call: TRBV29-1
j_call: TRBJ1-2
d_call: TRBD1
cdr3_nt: TGCAGCGTGCCGGCCCGGGACAGGGGCTATGGCTACACCTTC
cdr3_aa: CSVPARDRGYGYTF

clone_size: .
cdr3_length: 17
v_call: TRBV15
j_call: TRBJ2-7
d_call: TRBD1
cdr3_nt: TGTGCCACCAGCAGCGGTGGGGGGACAGGGGCGTCCTACGAGCAGTACTTC
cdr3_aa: CATSSGGGTGASYEQYF

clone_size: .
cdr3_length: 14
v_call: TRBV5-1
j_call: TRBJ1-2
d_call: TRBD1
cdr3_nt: TGCGCCAGCAGTCCCGGACAGGTTGTCTATGGCTACACCTTC
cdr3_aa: CASSPGQVVYGYTF

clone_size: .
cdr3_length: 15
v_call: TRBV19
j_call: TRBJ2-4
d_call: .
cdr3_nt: TGTGCCAGTAGTATTGAAGGTGGAGACAAAAACATTCAGTACTTC
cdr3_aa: CASSIEGGDKNIQYF

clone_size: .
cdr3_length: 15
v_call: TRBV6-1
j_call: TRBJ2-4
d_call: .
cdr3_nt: TGTGCCAGCAGTGTCCGGGACATCGGGGGGAACATTCAGTACTTC
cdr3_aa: CASSVRDIGGNIQYF

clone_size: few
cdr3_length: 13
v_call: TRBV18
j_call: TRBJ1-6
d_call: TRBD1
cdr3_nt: TGTGCCAGCGCACAGGGGATGAATTCACCCCTCCACTTT
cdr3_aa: CASAQGMNSPLHF

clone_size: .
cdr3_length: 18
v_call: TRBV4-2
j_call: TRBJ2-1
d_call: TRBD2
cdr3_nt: TGTGCCAGCAGCCAAGATCTATTACTAGCGGGGAACTACAATGAGCAGTTCTTC
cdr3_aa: CASSQDLLLAGNYNEQFF

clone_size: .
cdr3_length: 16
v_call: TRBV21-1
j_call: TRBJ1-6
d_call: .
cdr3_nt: TGTGCCAGCAGCAAAGAGGTGGACAGGGACGATTCACCCCTCCACTTT
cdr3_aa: CASSKEVDRDDSPLHF

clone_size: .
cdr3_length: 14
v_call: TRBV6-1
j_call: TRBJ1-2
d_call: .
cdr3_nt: TGTGCCACCAGACCCCCGGGGGCTAACTATGGCTACACCTTC
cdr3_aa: CATRPPGANYGYTF

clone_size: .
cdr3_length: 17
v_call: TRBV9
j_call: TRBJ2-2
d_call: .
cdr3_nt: TGTGCCAGCAGCGTATCCCGGGTCTACGCGAACACCGGGGAGCTGTTTTTT
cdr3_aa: CASSVSRVYANTGELFF

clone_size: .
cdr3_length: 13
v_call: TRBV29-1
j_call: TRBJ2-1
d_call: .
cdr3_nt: TGCAGCGTTGATACAGGGCGAGGCAATGAGCAGTTCTTC
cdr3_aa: CSVDTGRGNEQFF

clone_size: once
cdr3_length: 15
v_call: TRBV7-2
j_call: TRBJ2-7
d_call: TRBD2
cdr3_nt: TGTGCCAGCAGCCCACTCTCGACTAGCGGTTACGAGCAGTACTTC
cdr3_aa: CASSPLSTSGYEQYF

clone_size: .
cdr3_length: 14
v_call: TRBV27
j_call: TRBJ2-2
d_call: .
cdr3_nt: TGTGCCAGCAGTTTCGCGACGGGCACCGGGGAGCTGTTTTTT
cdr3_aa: CASSFATGTGELFF

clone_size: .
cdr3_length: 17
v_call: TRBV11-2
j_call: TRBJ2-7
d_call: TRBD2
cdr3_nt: TGTGCCAGCACCGACCGGGGGTTAGGGACTATAAACTACGAGCAGTACTTC
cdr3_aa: CASTDRGLGTINYEQYF

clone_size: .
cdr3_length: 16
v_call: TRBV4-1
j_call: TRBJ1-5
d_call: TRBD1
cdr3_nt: TGCGCCAGCAGCCAAGGGGACAGCAATAGCAATCAGCCCCAGCATTTT
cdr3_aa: CASSQGDSNSNQPQHF

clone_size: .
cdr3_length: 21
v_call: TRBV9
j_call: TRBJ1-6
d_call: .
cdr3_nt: TGTGCCAGCAGCGTAGAGGGCCCCCGATACGGACAGACTTCCTATAATTCACCCCTCCACTTT
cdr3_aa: CASSVEGPRYGQTSYNSPLHF

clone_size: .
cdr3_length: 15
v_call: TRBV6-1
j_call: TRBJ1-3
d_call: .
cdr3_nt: TGTGCCAGCAGGGCGACAGGAACGTCTGGAAACACCATATATTTT
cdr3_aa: CASRATGTSGNTIYF

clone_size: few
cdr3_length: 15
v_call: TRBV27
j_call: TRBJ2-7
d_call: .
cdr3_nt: TGTGCCAGCAGTTTAGCAGGTCGTATCTCCTACGAGCAGTACTTC
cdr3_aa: CASSLAGRISYEQYF

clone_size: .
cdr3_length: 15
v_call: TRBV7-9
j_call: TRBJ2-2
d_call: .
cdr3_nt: TGTGCCAGCAGCTGGGGAGGGGGATCCACCGGGGAGCTGTTTTTT
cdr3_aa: CASSWGGGSTGELFF

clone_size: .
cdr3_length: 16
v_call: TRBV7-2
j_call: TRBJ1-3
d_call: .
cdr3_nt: TGTGCCAGCAGCTTAGCCCCCCCAGGGAGGGGAAACACCATATATTTT
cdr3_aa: CASSLAPPGRGNTIYF

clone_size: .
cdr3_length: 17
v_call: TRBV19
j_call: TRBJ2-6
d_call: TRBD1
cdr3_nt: TGTGCCAGTAGTATAGATGTGACAGGGTATGGGGCCAACGTCCTGACTTTC
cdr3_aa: CASSIDVTGYGANVLTF

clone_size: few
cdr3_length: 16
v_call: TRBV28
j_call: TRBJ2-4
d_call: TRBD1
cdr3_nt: TGTGCCAGCAGTTCCACAGGGGGAGTAGCCAAAAACATTCAGTACTTC
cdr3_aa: CASSSTGGVAKNIQYF

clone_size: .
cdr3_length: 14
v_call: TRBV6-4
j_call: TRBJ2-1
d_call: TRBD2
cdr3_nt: TGTGCCAGCAGTGCCCGACTAGCGGGACATGAGCAGTTCTTC
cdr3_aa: CASSARLAGHEQFF

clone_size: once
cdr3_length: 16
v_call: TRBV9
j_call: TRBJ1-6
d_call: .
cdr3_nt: TGTGCCAGCAGCGTAAGGGGGAGCTCCTATAATTCACCCCTCCACTTT
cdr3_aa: CASSVRGSSYNSPLHF

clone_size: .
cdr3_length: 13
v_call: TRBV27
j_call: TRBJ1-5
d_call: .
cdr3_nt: TGTGCCAGCAGTTTGGCCGCACATCAGCCCCAGCATTTT
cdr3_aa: CASSLAAHQPQHF